This T cell receptor beta chain was sequenced during a study of T-cell memory formation after mild COVID-19 (dated by TCRdb to the early 2020s). In terms of the full investigation: TCR sequence clusters from the two donors were largely donor specific. The cohort comprised two young, previously healthy adult volunteers, one female and one male. In two donors, T-cell clones that expanded and contracted after mild COVID-19 were followed by sequencing TCRalpha and TCRbeta repertoires longitudinally.

Overall study outcomes, separate from this receptor: Some responding clones were detected in pre-infection memory, which suggested that pre-existing cross-reactive memory T cells had joined the SARS-CoV-2 response. Contracting CD4+ clones were found mainly in CM and EM memory subsets, while CD8+ clones were enriched in EMRA. Whether the second-wave clones peaking on day 37 were SARS-CoV-2 specific was not confirmed. Balanced CD4/CD8 phenotypes were observed for clones contracting from day 15 to 85, whereas a bias towards CD4+ was observed for a second wave of clones expanding from day 15 to 37. The study covered only two mild cases, and larger cohorts including severe cases with pre-infection samples were considered necessary.

This clonotype was recorded many times. The antigen it binds to is not known. No base-level quality is on record; no much larger clone is a single base apart. CDR1 and CDR2 (KGHDR, SFDVKD) derive from the germline V gene. The CDR3 holds 15 amino acids from the cysteine to the phenylalanine. The retained sequence is limited to the CDR3, 45 bases, with the frame set at the first base. Unmatched junction bases come to 4, with V trimmed by 5 bases and J by 4 bases. PBMCs were isolated by Ficoll-Paque density gradient centrifugation. These reads were obtained on an Illumina NovaSeq 6000. TCRalpha and TCRbeta cDNA libraries were built by 5'RACE with constant-segment primers, adding sample barcodes and unique molecular identifiers. Trizol reagent was used to extract RNA from every sample. Amplification of the libraries took two PCR steps, and the second step added a second sample barcode plus Illumina TruSeq adapters. The libraries were sequenced on an Illumina NovaSeq using 2 x 150 bp paired-end reads. Turning to the authors' computational methods: Reads were demultiplexed and collapsed into UMI-guided consensus sequences with migec v1.2.7. Using mixcr v2.1.11, UMI consensuses were aligned to TRA and TRB V and J templates and then assembled into clonotypes. A clonotype was counted as expanded or contracted only when both edgeR and NoisET called the clonotype significant, with the noise models trained on biological replicates. For edgeR calls, the cutoffs were a false discovery rate-adjusted p below 0.01 and a log2 fold-change threshold of 1. As an exploratory analysis of dynamics, PCA with hierarchical clustering was applied to max-normalized trajectories of the 1000 most abundant clonotypes. Each responding clone was given a CD4 or CD8 phenotype based on the CD4+ and CD8+ repertoires, which had been sequenced separately. TCRdb trimmed public reads at Q25 via fastp, called clones via MiXCR and kept in-frame beta chains. For every CDR3 protein sequence, its rows merge into one entry that carries the most common genes and DNA. The V and J calls and clone size are TCRdb's, not the authors'. The sample contains 140,000 to 150,000 distinct CDR3 sequences, roughly 6.2% of them found a single time. Clones ranked in the top ten supply 2% to 2.5% of the sample.

The rearranged segments are TRBV24-1 and TRBJ2-5, with 12 bases aligning to TRBD1. The specimen sequenced was PBMCs or a T cell subset sorted from them (not recorded which). The receptor's source is an adult woman who had mild COVID-19 (a few samples of this study predate the infection). The sample titles of this study are shuffled in the database, so cell type and time point are left out; the donor was told from shared clones. The sequence in DNA is TGTGCCACCAGTGCTCCGGGACAGGGGGCAGAGACCCAGTACTTC. Its translation is CATSAPGQGAETQYF.